What follows are 20 T cell receptor beta chains derived from one specimen sequenced in a study of blood T cell repertoires in COVID-19. Produced via immunoSEQ multiplex PCR; TCRdb's table is partial and in-frame only. This sample has 390,000 or so clones, with 86% found just once. Material: peripheral blood. The receptors originated from a young woman with active or convalescent COVID-19.

The chain links TRBV5-4 to TRBJ2-2; D is uncertain. This CDR3 region has 12 residues. CDR1 and CDR2 (germline): SGHNT, YYREEE (reference sequence). V was cut by 4 bases and J by 6 bases, with 7 bases left in between. The CDR3 region is CASSPGPGELFF. CDR3 DNA: TGTGCCAGCAGCCCAGGTCCCGGGGAGCTGTTTTTT.

This chain uses TRBV11-2 with TRBJ1-5; D uncertain. Trimming shortened V by 3 bases and J by 3 bases, and 9 bases separated the two germline ends. Germline V CDR1 and CDR2: SGHAT, FQNNGV. The CDR3 is made up of 14 amino acids. CDR3 residues: CASSFGGFNQPQHF. CDR3 sequence (DNA): TGTGCCAGCAGCTTCGGCGGTTTCAATCAGCCCCAGCATTTT.

The V call is TRBV2, the J call TRBJ2-7; D gene unclear. V was pared by 6 bases and J by 0 bases, with 12 bases between. The CDR3 totals 14 residues. Germline loops: CDR1 SNHLY, CDR2 FYNNEI. This CDR3 is CASSDTRSSYEQYF. CDR3 DNA: TGTGCCAGCAGCGATACACGGAGCTCCTACGAGCAGTACTTC.

The rearrangement links TRBV7-9 to TRBJ1-6, with TRBD1 identical over 7 bases. The CDR3 spans 16 residues. V lost 6 bases to trimming and J lost 4 bases; unmatched junction nucleotides: 9. The germline CDR1 and CDR2 sequences are SEHNR and FQNEAQ (reference sequence). CDR3 nucleotides: TGTGCCAGCAGGACTTCGGGACAGCTATATAATTCACCCCTCCACTTT. Translated, it gives CASRTSGQLYNSPLHF.

The rearrangement joins TRBV6-4 to TRBJ2-2, with 7 bases aligning to TRBD2. CDR3 size: 15 residues. Per germline, CDR1 MRHNA and CDR2 SNTAGT. V gave up 2 bases and J gave up 0 bases; unmatched junction bases: 0. DNA of the CDR3: TGTGCCAGCAGTGACGGACTAGCGAACACCGGGGAGCTGTTTTTT. As protein: CASSDGLANTGELFF.

V and J are TRBV6-5 and TRBJ1-2, with D perhaps TRBD1 (6 bases). This CDR3 contains 13 residues. Germline loops: CDR1 MNHEY, CDR2 SVGAGI. V was trimmed by 6 bases and J by 5 bases, leaving 13 bases between them. The CDR3: CASSWDTKYGYTF. Here the CDR3 DNA reads TGTGCCAGCAGCTGGGACACCAAATATGGCTACACCTTC.

This chain links TRBV5-1 with TRBJ2-5, with 11 bases matching TRBD2. J gave up 1 base and V 2 bases, and 4 bases lay outside the gene matches. Germline assignment: CDR1 SGHRS and CDR2 YFSETQ. This CDR3 contains 16 residues. DNA for the CDR3: TGCGCCAGCAGCTTACTAGCGGGAGCTACCCAAGAGACCCAGTACTTC. Translation: CASSLLAGATQETQYF.

The sample holds a few counts of this clone. J is TRBJ1-5 and V is TRBV10-3; D is uncertain. CDR1 is ENHRY, CDR2 SYGVKD, per germline. V was cut by 2 bases and J by 6 bases, with 14 bases left in between. The length of the CDR3 is 15 residues. CDR3 amino acids: CAISEVMGGAQPQHF. The CDR3 nucleotides read TGTGCCATCAGTGAGGTGATGGGAGGCGCTCAGCCCCAGCATTTT.

This clone was observed a single time. The chain couples TRBV6-5 to TRBJ2-7, with TRBD1 matching over 9 bases. The CDR3 is 14 amino acids. V dropped 6 bases and J dropped 2; count of bases not matched to a gene: 5. Germline-derived CDR1 and CDR2 are MNHEY and SVGAGI. The CDR3 here is CASRPTGGTYEQYF. In DNA, the CDR3 is TGTGCCAGCAGGCCGACAGGGGGAACCTACGAGCAGTACTTC.

This clone was picked up a small number of times. The rearrangement joins TRBV4-2 to TRBJ1-2; possibly TRBD1 for D (5 bases). The V gene lost 0 bases and the J gene lost 6 bases, with 17 bases spanning the gap. There are 16 residues in the CDR3. Germline V gene lookup returns CDR1 LGHNA and CDR2 YNFKEQ. CDR3 DNA sequence: TGTGCCAGCAGCCAAGATCTAGGGCAGGGATACAATGGCTACACCTTC. Its protein product is CASSQDLGQGYNGYTF.

This sequence joins TRBV5-6 and TRBJ1-6; 8 nucleotides line up with TRBD1. There are 14 residues in the CDR3. Germline V lookup: CDR1 SGHDT, CDR2 YYEEEE. J was trimmed by 10 bases and V by 4 bases; bases with no gene match: 7. CDR3 DNA sequence: TGTGCCAGCAGCCGAGACAGGGGAACATCACCCCTCCACTTT. This gives the protein CASSRDRGTSPLHF.

The chain uses TRBV7-9 and TRBJ1-2, with D uncertain. CDR1 SEHNR and CDR2 FQNEAQ come from the germline V gene (reference sequence). The V end was cut by 3 bases, the J end by 0 bases, with 14 bases between. The CDR3 is 16 amino acids. The CDR3 spells CASSFFPAVPNYGYTF. The CDR3 nucleotides read TGTGCCAGCAGCTTTTTCCCCGCGGTACCTAACTATGGCTACACCTTC.

This chain uses TRBV29-1 with TRBJ2-7; possibly TRBD2 for D (5 bases). Germline V lookup: CDR1 SQVTM, CDR2 ANQGSEA. The CDR3 is 13 amino acids. Trimming removed 4 bases at V and 2 bases at J, with 12 bases between. Here the CDR3 DNA reads TGCAGCGTTGTTGGCGGGTCGGCCTACGAGCAGTACTTC. It codes for CSVVGGSAYEQYF.

V and J are TRBV19 and TRBJ2-1; TRBD2 agrees at 12 bases. This CDR3 contains 16 residues. From germline, CDR1 is LNHDA and CDR2 SQIVND (reference sequence). V was pared by 6 bases and J by 9 bases, with 12 bases of the junction left unmatched. The DNA for the CDR3 is TGTGCCAGTAGGGCTAGCGGGGGGGCCGATGGTAGTGAGCAGTTCTTC. Translated, it gives CASRASGGADGSEQFF. The full variable domain, with the rest looked up from reference TRBV19 and TRBJ2-1, is DGGITQSPKYLFRKEGQNVTLSCEQNLNHDAMYWYRQDPGQGLRLIYYSQIVNDFQKGDIAEGYSVSREKKESFPLTVTSAQKNPTAFYLCASRASGGADGSEQFFGPGTRLTVL.

This clone has a single count. The rearrangement uses TRBV7-2 and TRBJ2-5, with no clear D. Germline loops: CDR1 SGHTA, CDR2 FQGNSA. Trimming pared 2 bases from V and 4 bases from J, leaving 8 bases between. The CDR3 extends over 13 amino acids. The DNA of the CDR3 is TGTGCCAGCAGCTTATCGTTAGTAGAGACCCAGTACTTC. Amino acids: CASSLSLVETQYF.

This chain connects TRBV3-1 (or the pseudogene TRBV3-2) to TRBJ2-1, with 13 bases that match TRBD2. The CDR3 consists of 17 residues. Germline CDR1 reads LGHDT; CDR2 reads YNNKEL (reference sequence). Germline trimming cut 1 base from V and 1 base from J; bases unmatched to any gene: 1. CDR3 protein: CASSQGTSGGSYNEQFF. CDR3 DNA sequence: TGTGCCAGCAGCCAAGGGACTAGCGGGGGTTCCTACAATGAGCAGTTCTTC.

This chain links TRBV7-9 with TRBJ2-2; 8 bases align to TRBD1. V lost 0 bases, J lost 4 bases, and 10 bases stayed unmatched. The CDR3 loop spans 18 amino acids. Germline loops: CDR1 SEHNR, CDR2 FQNEAQ (reference sequence). The CDR3 sequence is CASSLAPPGQVLTGELFF. As DNA, the CDR3 is TGTGCCAGCAGCTTAGCCCCACCGGGACAGGTCCTCACCGGGGAGCTGTTTTTT.

V gene TRBV9 combines with J gene TRBJ1-2; a possible D gene is TRBD1 (5 bases). CDR1 and CDR2 (germline): SGDLS, YYNGEE. With 5 bases removed from V and 7 bases from J, the gap between germline ends came to 18 bases. CDR3 length: 14 residues. CDR3 sequence reads: CASRTGGIEGGYTF. CDR3 in DNA: TGTGCCAGCAGAACCGGGGGGATTGAGGGTGGCTACACCTTC.

The rearrangement uses TRBV13 and TRBJ2-1; 8 bases are shared with TRBD1. Germline assignment: CDR1 PRHDT and CDR2 FYEKMQ (reference sequence). The CDR3 loop spans 14 amino acids. The junction had 6 bases not matched to a gene; V was cut back by 5 bases and J by 6 bases. The CDR3 loop is CASSPKGQGNEQFF. In DNA form, the CDR3 reads TGTGCCAGCAGCCCCAAAGGACAGGGCAATGAGCAGTTCTTC.

The V and J genes are TRBV14 and TRBJ2-7; D may be TRBD2 (6 bases). V lost 5 bases and J 6 bases, leaving 11 bases between the germline ends. Germline CDR1 is SGHDN and CDR2 is FVKESK. The CDR3 loop spans 12 amino acids. This CDR3 is CASSTSLGEQYF. DNA of the CDR3: TGTGCCAGCAGCACTAGCTTGGGCGAGCAGTACTTC.